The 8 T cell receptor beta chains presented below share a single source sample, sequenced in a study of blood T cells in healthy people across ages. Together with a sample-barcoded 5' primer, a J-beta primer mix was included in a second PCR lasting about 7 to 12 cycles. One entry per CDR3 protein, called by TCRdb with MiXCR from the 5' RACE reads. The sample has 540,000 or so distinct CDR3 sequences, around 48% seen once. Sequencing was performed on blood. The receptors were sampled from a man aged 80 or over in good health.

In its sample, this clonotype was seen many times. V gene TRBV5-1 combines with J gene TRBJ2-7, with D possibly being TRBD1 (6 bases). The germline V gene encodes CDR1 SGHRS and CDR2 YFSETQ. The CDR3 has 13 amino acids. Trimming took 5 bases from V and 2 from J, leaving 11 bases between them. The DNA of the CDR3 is TGCGCCAGCAGACAGGGAACTCCCTACGAGCAGTACTTC. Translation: CASRQGTPYEQYF.

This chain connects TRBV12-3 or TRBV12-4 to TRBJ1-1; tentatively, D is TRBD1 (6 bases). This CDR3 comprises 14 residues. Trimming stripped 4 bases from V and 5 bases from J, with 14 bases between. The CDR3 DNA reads TGTGCCAGCAGTTCCTTAACAGGGATTACTGAAGCTTTCTTT. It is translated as CASSSLTGITEAFF.

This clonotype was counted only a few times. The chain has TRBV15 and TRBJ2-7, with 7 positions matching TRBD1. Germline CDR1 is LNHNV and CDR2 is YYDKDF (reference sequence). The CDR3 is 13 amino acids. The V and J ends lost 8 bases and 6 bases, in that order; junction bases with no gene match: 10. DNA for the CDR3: TGTGCCACCCTCTCGACAGGGACCCTCGAGCAGTACTTC. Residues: CATLSTGTLEQYF.

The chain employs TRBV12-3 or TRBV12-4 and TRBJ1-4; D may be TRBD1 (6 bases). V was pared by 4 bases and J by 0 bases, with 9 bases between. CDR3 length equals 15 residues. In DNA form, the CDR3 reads TGTGCCAGCAGTTCGCAGGGGTCAACTAATGAAAAACTGTTTTTT. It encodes CASSSQGSTNEKLFF.

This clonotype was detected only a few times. CDR3 nucleotide sequence: TGCAGCGTTGAGGCCGGCACAGATACGCAGTATTTT. Its protein product is CSVEAGTDTQYF. V usage is TRBV29-1 and J usage is TRBJ2-3; no firm D call. The germline V gene has CDR1 SQVTM and CDR2 ANQGSEA. The germline V and J ends were trimmed by 3 bases and 1 base, with 5 bases remaining between them. The CDR3 sequence is 12 residues long.

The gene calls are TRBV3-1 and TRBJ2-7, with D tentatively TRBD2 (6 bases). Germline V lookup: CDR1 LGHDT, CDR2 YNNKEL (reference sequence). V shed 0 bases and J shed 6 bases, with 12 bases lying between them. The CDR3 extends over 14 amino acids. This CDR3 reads CASSQDPWGVEQYF. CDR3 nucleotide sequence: TGTGCCAGCAGCCAAGATCCCTGGGGGGTCGAGCAGTACTTC.

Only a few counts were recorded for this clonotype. The chain's CDR3 is CSAKTGTGANVLTF. CDR3 in DNA: TGCAGTGCGAAGACAGGGACTGGGGCCAACGTCCTGACTTTC. The chain couples TRBV20-1 to TRBJ2-6; 7 positions match TRBD1. CDR3 length: 14 residues. Germline V gene lookup returns CDR1 DFQATT and CDR2 SNEGSKA (reference sequence). V was pared by 6 bases and J by 2 bases, with 4 bases of the junction left unmatched.

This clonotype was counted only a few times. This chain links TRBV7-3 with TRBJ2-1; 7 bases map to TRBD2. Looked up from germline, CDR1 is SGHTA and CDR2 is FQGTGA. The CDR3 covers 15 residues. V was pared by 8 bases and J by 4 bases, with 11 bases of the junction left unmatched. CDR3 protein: CASAPGASGYNEQFF. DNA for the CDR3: TGTGCCAGCGCTCCCGGGGCTAGCGGATACAATGAGCAGTTCTTC.